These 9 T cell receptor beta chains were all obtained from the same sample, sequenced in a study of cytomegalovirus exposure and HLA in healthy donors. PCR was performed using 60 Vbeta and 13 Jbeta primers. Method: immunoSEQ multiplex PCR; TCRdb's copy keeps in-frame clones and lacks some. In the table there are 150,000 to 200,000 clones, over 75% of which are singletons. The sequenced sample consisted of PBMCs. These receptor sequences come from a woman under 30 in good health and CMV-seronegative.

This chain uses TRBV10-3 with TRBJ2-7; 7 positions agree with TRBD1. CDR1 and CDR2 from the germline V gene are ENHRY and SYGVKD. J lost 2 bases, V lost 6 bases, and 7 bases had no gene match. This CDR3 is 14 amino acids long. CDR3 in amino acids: CAIRPLGQTYEQYF. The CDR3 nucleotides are TGTGCCATCAGACCCTTGGGACAGACCTACGAGCAGTACTTC.

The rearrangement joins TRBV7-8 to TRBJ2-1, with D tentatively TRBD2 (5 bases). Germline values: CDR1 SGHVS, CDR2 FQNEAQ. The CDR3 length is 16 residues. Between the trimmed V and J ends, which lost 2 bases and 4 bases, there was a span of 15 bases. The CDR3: CASSLHRLAVYNEQFF. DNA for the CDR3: TGTGCCAGCAGCTTACATCGGCTAGCAGTTTACAATGAGCAGTTCTTC.

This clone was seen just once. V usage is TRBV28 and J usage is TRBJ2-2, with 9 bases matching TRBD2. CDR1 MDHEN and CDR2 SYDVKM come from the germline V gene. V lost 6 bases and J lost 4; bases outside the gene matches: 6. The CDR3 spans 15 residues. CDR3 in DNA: TGTGCCAGCAGGATAGCGGGAGTCCTCACCGGGGAGCTGTTTTTT. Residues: CASRIAGVLTGELFF.

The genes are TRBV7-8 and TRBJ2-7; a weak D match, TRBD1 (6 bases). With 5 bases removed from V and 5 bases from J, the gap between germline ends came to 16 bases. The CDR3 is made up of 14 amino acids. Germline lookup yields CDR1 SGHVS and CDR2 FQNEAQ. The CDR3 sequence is CASSPVTGPHEQYF. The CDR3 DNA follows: TGTGCCAGCAGCCCTGTGACAGGACCCCACGAGCAGTACTTC.

CDR3 amino acids: CASSGGMRDSYNSPLHF. The CDR3 bases are TGTGCCAGCAGTGGAGGCATGCGGGATTCCTATAATTCACCCCTCCACTTT. This rearrangement joins TRBV25-1 to TRBJ1-6, with unresolved D. Trimming left V 4 bases short and J 1 base short, with 14 bases between. Germline V gene sequence: CDR1 MGHDK, CDR2 SYGVNS. The CDR3 has 17 amino acids.

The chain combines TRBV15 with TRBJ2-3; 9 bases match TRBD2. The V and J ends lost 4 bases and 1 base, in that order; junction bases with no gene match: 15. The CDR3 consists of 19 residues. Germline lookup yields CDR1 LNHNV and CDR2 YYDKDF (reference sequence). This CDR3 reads CATSINRGTAGGRTDTQYF. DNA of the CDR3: TGTGCCACCAGCATAAACCGGGGGACGGCGGGAGGGCGCACAGATACGCAGTATTTT.

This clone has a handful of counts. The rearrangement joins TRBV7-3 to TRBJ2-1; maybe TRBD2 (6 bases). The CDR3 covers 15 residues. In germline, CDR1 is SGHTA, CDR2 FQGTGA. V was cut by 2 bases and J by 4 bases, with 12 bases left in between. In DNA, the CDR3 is TGTGCCAGCAGCTTAGGAGCGGGTTCTTACAATGAGCAGTTCTTC. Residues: CASSLGAGSYNEQFF.

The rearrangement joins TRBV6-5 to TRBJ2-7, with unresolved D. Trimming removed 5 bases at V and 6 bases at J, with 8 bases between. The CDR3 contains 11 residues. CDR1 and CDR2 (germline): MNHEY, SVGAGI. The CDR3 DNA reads TGTGCCAGCAGTCCCTCTATCGAGCAGTACTTC. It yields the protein CASSPSIEQYF.

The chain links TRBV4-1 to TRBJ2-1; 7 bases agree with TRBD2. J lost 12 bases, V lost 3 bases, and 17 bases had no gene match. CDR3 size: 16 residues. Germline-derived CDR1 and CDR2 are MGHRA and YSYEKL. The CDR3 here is CASSQLGASGFRGQFF. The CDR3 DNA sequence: TGCGCCAGCAGCCAGCTAGGGGCTAGCGGTTTCCGAGGGCAGTTCTTC.